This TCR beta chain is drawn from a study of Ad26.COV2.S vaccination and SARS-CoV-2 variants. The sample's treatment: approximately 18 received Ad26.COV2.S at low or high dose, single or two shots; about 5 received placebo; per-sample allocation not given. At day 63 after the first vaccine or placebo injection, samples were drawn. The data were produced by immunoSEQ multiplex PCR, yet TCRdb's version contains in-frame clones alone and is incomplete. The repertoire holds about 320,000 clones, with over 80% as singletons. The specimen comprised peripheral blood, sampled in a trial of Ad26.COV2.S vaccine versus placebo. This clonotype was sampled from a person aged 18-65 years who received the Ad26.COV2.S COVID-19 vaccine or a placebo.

CDR3 amino acids: CASSFGRFNSPLHF. CDR3 bases: TGCGCCAGCAGCTTCGGTCGGTTTAATTCACCCCTCCACTTT. This chain joins TRBV5-1 and TRBJ1-6; D is unclear. V was clipped by 2 bases and J by 6 bases, with 9 bases between them. Germline V gene sequence: CDR1 SGHRS, CDR2 YFSETQ. There are 14 residues in the CDR3.